This T cell receptor beta chain emerged from a study of cytomegalovirus exposure and HLA in healthy donors. The study ran its PCR with 60 Vbeta and 13 Jbeta primers. Assay: immunoSEQ multiplex PCR; the TCRdb copy retains only in-frame clones and omits some. The sample contains tens of thousands of clones, about 63% of which appear only once. The CDR3 spans 14 residues. V lost 0 bases and J 2 bases, leaving 7 bases between the germline ends. CDR1 LNHDA and CDR2 SQIVND come from the germline V gene (reference sequence). Sequenced: PBMCs. The chain combines TRBV19 with TRBJ1-2; no definite D call. The sequence was collected from a woman aged 25 to 39 in good health and CMV-seronegative. The CDR3 nucleotides read TGTGCCAGTAGTATAGATCGGGGAAACTATGGCTACACCTTC. It is translated as CASSIDRGNYGYTF.